The rows below give T cell receptor beta chains drawn from one sample of a study of blood T cell repertoires in COVID-19. The method was immunoSEQ multiplex PCR; TCRdb's version includes in-frame clones alone and lacks a portion of them. The repertoire holds around 90,000 clones, 85% to 90% seen once, with around 2% in the top ten. The sequenced material came from peripheral blood. The receptors shown here come from a man over 45 with COVID-19, enrolled during active disease. Both conserved end residues are part of each CDR3. The order of the fields is D gene, clone size, J gene, V gene, CDR3 protein, CDR3 DNA. D genes are given only for firm matches. Not all rows give a size; the values are once, few, many and, for expanded clones, a class.

TRBD1	.	TRBJ1-1	TRBV10-3	CAIRGTGISEAFF	TGTGCCATCAGAGGGACAGGGATTTCTGAAGCTTTCTTT
TRBD1	.	TRBJ2-1	TRBV30	CAWSDPTGRGHNEQFF	TGTGCCTGGAGTGACCCGACAGGGAGAGGGCACAATGAGCAGTTCTTC
.	.	TRBJ2-1	TRBV6-2/TRBV6-3	CASSSDLDTPLYNEQFF	TGTGCCAGCAGTTCCGACCTAGATACACCTCTCTACAATGAGCAGTTCTTC
TRBD1	.	TRBJ2-5	TRBV6-6	CASSYTQGSQETQYF	TGTGCCAGCAGTTACACACAGGGGTCACAAGAGACCCAGTACTTC
TRBD2	.	TRBJ2-1	TRBV7-8	CASSPSMRGEMGNEQFF	TGTGCCAGCAGCCCCTCGATGCGGGGGGAAATGGGTAATGAGCAGTTCTTC
.	few	TRBJ2-2	TRBV3-1/TRBV3-2	CASSHQHGELFF	TGTGCCAGCAGCCATCAACACGGGGAGCTGTTTTTT
TRBD1	few	TRBJ1-5	TRBV5-1	CASSLGQGVGQPQHF	TGCGCCAGCAGCTTGGGACAGGGGGTAGGTCAGCCCCAGCATTTT
TRBD1	.	TRBJ1-1	TRBV11-1	CASSKGHRTGGTEAFF	TGTGCCAGCAGCAAAGGACACAGGACAGGCGGCACTGAAGCTTTCTTT
TRBD1	.	TRBJ2-3	TRBV5-5	CASSLAGTGQADTQYF	TGTGCCAGCAGCTTGGCCGGGACAGGGCAGGCAGATACGCAGTATTTT
TRBD1	few	TRBJ1-1	TRBV3-1/TRBV3-2	CASSRTGEAEAFF	TGTGCCAGCAGCCGAACAGGGGAGGCTGAAGCTTTCTTT
TRBD1	.	TRBJ1-2	TRBV19	CASSTSRDRDGYTF	TGTGCCAGTAGTACGTCCCGGGACAGGGATGGGTACACCTTC
.	once	TRBJ1-1	TRBV18	CASSPNRGGATEAFF	TGTGCCAGCTCACCAAATAGAGGGGGGGCCACTGAAGCTTTCTTT
.	few	TRBJ1-3	TRBV10-3	CAISEPSSGGNTIYF	TGTGCCATCAGTGAGCCGAGTAGCGGGGGGAACACCATATATTTT
.	.	TRBJ2-3	TRBV4-3	CASSHTGPRTDTQYF	TGCGCCAGCAGCCATACAGGGCCCCGCACAGATACGCAGTATTTT
.	.	TRBJ2-3	TRBV4-3	CASSQDERGSPDTQYF	TGCGCCAGCAGCCAAGATGAACGGGGGTCACCAGATACGCAGTATTTT
.	.	TRBJ2-5	TRBV10-3	CAIRQGLQETQYF	TGTGCCATCAGACAGGGTCTTCAAGAGACCCAGTACTTC